Described below is a single T cell receptor beta chain sequence and its context. Trimming pared 7 bases from V and 0 bases from J, leaving 14 bases between. The CDR3 covers 14 residues. The germline gives CDR1 SGHNT, CDR2 YYREEE (reference sequence). Clones were read by immunoSEQ multiplex PCR, and TCRdb kept only the in-frame ones, dropping some. The profile shows fewer than 200,000 clones, about 84% of them singletons. The source of the sample is a study of blood T cell repertoires in COVID-19. Across the whole study: Sample material is recorded as cDNA or gDNA derived from T cells, B-cell-depleted T cells, or PBMCs.

What was sequenced was PBMCs or T cells enriched from blood (not recorded which). The V and J genes are TRBV5-4 and TRBJ2-7, with D perhaps TRBD1 (5 bases). The receptor was derived from a man aged 50 to 60 who had recovered from COVID-19. CDR3 in DNA: TGTGCCAGCCAGCCGACAGCGAGCTCCTACGAGCAGTACTTC. As protein: CASQPTASSYEQYF.